This T cell receptor beta chain was obtained from a study of cytomegalovirus exposure and HLA in healthy donors. A multiplex PCR was run with 60 Vbeta primers and 13 Jbeta primers. TCRdb keeps only in-frame clones here, not all; method: immunoSEQ multiplex PCR. The sample holds roughly 150,000 clones, almost 75% seen once. Deletions cut 4 bases from V and 1 base from J, with 11 bases between. Germline loops: CDR1 SGHNT, CDR2 YYREEE (reference sequence). The CDR3 runs to 14 residues. The sequence was collected from a woman between 18 and 29 years old in good health and CMV-seropositive. This chain uses TRBV5-4 with TRBJ1-1; D possibly corresponds to TRBD1 (6 bases). The sequenced sample consisted of PBMCs. The CDR3 is CASSQDSRNTEAFF. The DNA for the CDR3 is TGTGCCAGCAGCCAGGACAGCAGGAACACTGAAGCTTTCTTT. The full variable domain, with the rest looked up from reference TRBV5-4 and TRBJ1-1, is ETGVTQSPTHLIKTRGQQVTLRCSSQSGHNTVSWYQQALGQGPQFIFQYYREEENGRGNFPPRFSGLQFPNYSSELNVNALELDDSALYLCASSQDSRNTEAFFGQGTRLTVV.